A single sample is the source of the 27 T cell receptor beta chains below, sequenced in a study of blood T cell repertoires in COVID-19 (dated by TCRdb to about 2020). Receptor libraries were prepared by the immunoSEQ multiplex PCR assay. TCRdb provides this immuneACCESS table in a form limited to in-frame rearrangements. Some clones are lacking; in checked studies, under half of them reflect an unresolved V gene, and why the rest are absent is not known. This sample has tens of thousands of clones in its table, and around 87% of those were observed once. The top ten clones comprise around 30% of the sample. The source material was peripheral blood. The receptors were sampled from a woman older than 75 with active or convalescent COVID-19.

The chain couples TRBV5-1 to TRBJ1-2, with a possible D match to TRBD1 (6 bases). The CDR3 spans 15 residues. V lost 4 bases and J lost 2, with 15 bases in between. Germline values: CDR1 SGHRS, CDR2 YFSETQ. This CDR3 reads CASSPPDRPNYGYTF. The CDR3 bases are TGCGCCAGCAGCCCGCCGGACAGACCAAACTATGGCTACACCTTC.

The chain employs TRBV2 and TRBJ1-2, with D possibly TRBD1 on 5 matching bases. This CDR3 contains 15 residues. The ends were cut back, 6 bases at V and 0 bases at J, with 14 bases in the middle. Germline CDR1 is SNHLY and CDR2 is FYNNEI. The CDR3 sequence is CASRGTDDPNYGYTF. DNA of the CDR3: TGTGCCAGCAGGGGGACTGACGATCCTAACTATGGCTACACCTTC.

This rearrangement joins TRBV6-5 to TRBJ1-1; no definite D call. Between the trimmed V and J ends, which lost 0 bases and 1 base, there was a span of 9 bases. Per the germline V gene, CDR1 is MNHEY and CDR2 is SVGAGI. The CDR3 has 15 amino acids. The DNA of the CDR3 is TGTGCCAGCAGTTACTCCCTTCAGGCGAACACTGAAGCTTTCTTT. Its protein is CASSYSLQANTEAFF.

The rearrangement joins TRBV5-1 to TRBJ2-7; D perhaps matches TRBD1 (6 bases). Germline CDR1 is SGHRS and CDR2 is YFSETQ. This CDR3 region has 21 residues. Deletions cut 4 bases from V and 0 bases from J, with 32 bases between. In DNA form, the CDR3 reads TGCGCCAGCAGCCGCTATCCGACCGGGACACCATTAAGCGCCAGCTCCTACGAGCAGTACTTC. Residues: CASSRYPTGTPLSASSYEQYF.

The rearrangement joins TRBV11-1 to TRBJ2-3; the D is unclear. The V gene lost 5 bases and the J gene lost 9 bases, with 18 bases spanning the gap. This CDR3 has 14 amino acids. CDR1 and CDR2 from the germline V gene are SGHAT and FQDESV (reference sequence). The CDR3, as DNA: TGTGCCAGCAGCGAAATGACATACCCATCGACGCAGTATTTT. It codes for CASSEMTYPSTQYF.

The chain has TRBV5-1 and TRBJ2-1; 12 bases agree with TRBD2. The CDR3 has 17 amino acids. Per the germline V gene, CDR1 is SGHRS and CDR2 is YFSETQ. Trimming cost V 4 bases and J 7 bases; bases outside gene matches: 12. CDR3 DNA sequence: TGCGCCAGCAGCCCCGAACCTAGCGGGGGGGCCAGGAATGAGCAGTTCTTC. Its translation is CASSPEPSGGARNEQFF.

This clone was seen once. This rearrangement joins TRBV4-3 to TRBJ2-3, with TRBD2 matching over 7 bases. Germline loops: CDR1 LGHNA, CDR2 YSLEER. J was trimmed by 2 bases and V by 1 base; bases with no gene match: 9. The CDR3 contains 17 residues. DNA for the CDR3: TGCGCCAGCAGCCAAGGGGGAGGGGCGGGGATCACAGATACGCAGTATTTT. It codes for CASSQGGGAGITDTQYF.

The genes are TRBV29-1 and TRBJ2-3; 7 bases fit TRBD2. Germline V lookup: CDR1 SQVTM, CDR2 ANQGSEA. The CDR3 contains 15 residues. The trim removed 1 base at V and 3 bases at J, leaving 7 bases unmatched. CDR3 coding DNA: TGCAGCGTTGAAGGCCAGCGGGGTGCGACAGATACGCAGTATTTT. The encoded protein is CSVEGQRGATDTQYF.

With regard to this clone: The same CDR3 is also encoded by other DNA sequences in this sample. V usage is TRBV6-5 and J usage is TRBJ2-7, with D perhaps TRBD1 (6 bases). This CDR3 contains 13 residues. Trimming removed 4 bases at V and 3 bases at J, with 10 bases between. Germline V CDR1 and CDR2: MNHEY, SVGAGI. CDR3 nucleotide sequence: TGTGCCAGCAGTTTAGACAGGAGCTACGAGCAGTACTTC. Encoded protein: CASSLDRSYEQYF.

The chain joins TRBV9 to TRBJ1-6; D is ambiguous. The CDR3 is 18 residues long. Between the trimmed V and J ends, which lost 0 bases and 0 bases, there was a span of 13 bases. Germline CDR1 SGDLS, CDR2 YYNGEE. DNA for the CDR3: TGTGCCAGCAGCGTAGGGGCCCCGGTAAGCTCCTATAATTCACCCCTCCACTTT. Encoded protein: CASSVGAPVSSYNSPLHF.

The V gene is TRBV7-2, the J gene TRBJ1-4; D is perhaps TRBD1 (5 bases). Deletions cut 0 bases from V and 8 bases from J, with 10 bases between. The CDR3 length is 14 residues. Looked up from germline, CDR1 is SGHTA and CDR2 is FQGNSA. The CDR3 loop reads CASSLARRGEKLFF. CDR3 coding DNA: TGTGCCAGCAGCTTAGCGAGGAGGGGAGAAAAACTGTTTTTT.

The rearrangement links TRBV7-2 to TRBJ2-1; D ambiguous. The length of the CDR3 is 15 residues. Germline V gene lookup returns CDR1 SGHTA and CDR2 FQGNSA. V was trimmed by 0 bases and J by 8 bases, leaving 14 bases between them. The CDR3 nucleotides are TGTGCCAGCAGCTTAGCGGGCTCCCCCGCCGATGAGCAGTTCTTC. Its translation is CASSLAGSPADEQFF.

The chain recombines TRBV27 with TRBJ1-5, with TRBD1 as a possible D gene (5 bases). Trimming left V 6 bases short and J 0 bases short, with 15 bases between. The CDR3 totals 16 residues. CDR1 is MNHEY, CDR2 SMNVEV, per germline (reference sequence). CDR3 in DNA: TGTGCCAGCAGGGTTTCGGGGGGTTTTAGCAATCAGCCCCAGCATTTT. It encodes CASRVSGGFSNQPQHF.

This sequence joins TRBV3-1 (or the pseudogene TRBV3-2) and TRBJ2-1, with 9 bases aligning to TRBD1. Germline-derived CDR1 and CDR2 are LGHDT and YNNKEL (reference sequence). The CDR3 is 16 residues long. The V segment lost 0 bases and the J segment 7 bases; nucleotides outside the gene matches: 7. The CDR3 DNA reads TGTGCCAGCAGCCAAGAGCCAACAGGGGGCAAAAATGAGCAGTTCTTC. This sequence encodes CASSQEPTGGKNEQFF.

This chain links TRBV5-1 with TRBJ2-1; 10 positions agree with TRBD1. The CDR3 sequence is 16 residues long. V lost 0 bases and J lost 7; bases outside the gene matches: 7. Germline assignment: CDR1 SGHRS and CDR2 YFSETQ. The CDR3 bases are TGCGCCAGCAGCTTGGCTCGACAGGGGGCGCAGAATGAGCAGTTCTTC. Translation gives CASSLARQGAQNEQFF.

The chain uses TRBV11-2 and TRBJ1-5; the match to TRBD1 covers 7 bases. The CDR3 consists of 14 residues. V trimming: 2 bases; J trimming: 7 bases; junction bases outside the gene matches: 5. Germline CDR1 reads SGHAT; CDR2 reads FQNNGV. The CDR3 is CASSLSPRGQPQHF. CDR3 DNA: TGTGCCAGCAGCTTAAGTCCCAGGGGGCAGCCCCAGCATTTT.

The V and J genes are TRBV19 and TRBJ2-5, with 7 bases lining up with TRBD1. Germline CDR1 LNHDA, CDR2 SQIVND (reference sequence). Trimming at V came to 3 bases and at J to 5 bases, leaving 18 bases not matched to a gene. There are 18 residues in the CDR3. In DNA, the CDR3 is TGTGCCAGTAGTATGGCTATAAGGGGGCGAGGTATTGGGGAGACCCAGTACTTC. Protein product: CASSMAIRGRGIGETQYF.

This rearrangement joins TRBV4-3 to TRBJ2-6; D might be TRBD1 (6 bases). Trimming cost V 0 bases and J 0 bases, with 18 bases left between them. The CDR3 runs to 20 residues. Germline V gene data show CDR1 as LGHNA and CDR2 as YSLEER. CDR3 sequence: CASSQDLTRQAYSGANVLTF. The DNA for the CDR3 is TGCGCCAGCAGCCAAGATTTAACTCGACAGGCCTACTCTGGGGCCAACGTCCTGACTTTC.

This chain links TRBV18 with TRBJ2-3; 12 positions agree with TRBD2. This CDR3 region has 16 residues. Germline CDR1 and CDR2: KGHSH and LQKENI. J was trimmed by 3 bases and V by 2 bases; bases with no gene match: 3. In DNA form, the CDR3 reads TGTGCCAGCTCACCAGCAGGGACTAGCGGGACAGATACGCAGTATTTT. As protein: CASSPAGTSGTDTQYF.

The chain uses TRBV6-5 and TRBJ1-1; no clear D. Germline-derived CDR1 and CDR2 are MNHEY and SVGAGI. The CDR3 has 13 amino acids. Between the trimmed V and J ends, which lost 4 bases and 1 base, there was a span of 7 bases. In DNA, the CDR3 is TGTGCCAGCAGTTTCCGGGAGAACACTGAAGCTTTCTTT. This translates into CASSFRENTEAFF.

The chain is built from TRBV25-1 and TRBJ1-4; the D gene is possibly TRBD1 (5 bases). The V gene's germline CDR1 is MGHDK and CDR2 SYGVNS. This CDR3 comprises 15 residues. Trimming pared 5 bases from V and 4 bases from J, leaving 14 bases between. The CDR3 loop reads CASSSHRGGNEKLFF. The CDR3 coding sequence is TGTGCCAGCAGTTCTCACCGGGGGGGTAATGAAAAACTGTTTTTT.

This rearrangement joins TRBV9 to TRBJ2-5; 7 bases map to TRBD2. This CDR3 contains 15 residues. V lost 4 bases and J lost 2; bases outside the gene matches: 8. Germline V lookup: CDR1 SGDLS, CDR2 YYNGEE. CDR3 region: CASSPSGLGQETQYF. CDR3 sequence (DNA): TGTGCCAGCAGCCCAAGTGGACTAGGTCAAGAGACCCAGTACTTC. Filled out from reference TRBV9 and TRBJ2-5, the complete variable domain reads DSGVTQTPKHLITATGQRVTLRCSPRSGDLSVYWYQQSLDQGLQFLIQYYNGEERAKGNILERFSAQQFPDLHSELNLSSLELGDSALYFCASSPSGLGQETQYFGPGTRLLVL.

This sequence joins TRBV20-1 and TRBJ1-2; D perhaps matches TRBD1 (6 bases). This CDR3 has 11 residues. V was shortened by 6 bases and J by 6 bases, with 11 bases between the two germline ends. From germline, CDR1 is DFQATT and CDR2 SNEGSKA (reference sequence). This CDR3 is CSAHRVDGYTF. Written as DNA, the CDR3 is TGCAGTGCCCACAGGGTCGATGGCTACACCTTC.

The rearrangement uses TRBV6-1 and TRBJ1-4; no reliable D call. The germline gives CDR1 MNHNS, CDR2 SASEGT. V was shortened by 0 bases and J by 8 bases, with 16 bases between the two germline ends. This CDR3 has 16 amino acids. CDR3 nucleotide sequence: TGTGCCAGCAGTGAAGCTCCGGGTGTCTATAGGGAAAAACTGTTTTTT. It codes for CASSEAPGVYREKLFF.

The sample holds a few counts of this clone. V and J are TRBV10-3 and TRBJ1-4; maybe TRBD1 (5 bases). This CDR3 has 14 residues. The V gene lost 3 bases and the J gene lost 4 bases, with 9 bases spanning the gap. Germline V gene sequence: CDR1 ENHRY, CDR2 SYGVKD. Written as DNA, the CDR3 is TGTGCCATCAGTGACGGGGGGTTTAATGAAAAACTGTTTTTT. Protein product: CAISDGGFNEKLFF.

This chain joins TRBV6-5 and TRBJ1-2; tentatively, D is TRBD1 (5 bases). The V and J ends lost 6 bases and 3 bases respectively, with 11 bases between them. Germline V lookup: CDR1 MNHEY, CDR2 SVGAGI. This CDR3 comprises 13 residues. The DNA of the CDR3 is TGTGCCAGCAGATTGACAGACTACTATGGCTACACCTTC. This encodes CASRLTDYYGYTF.

This chain connects TRBV30 to TRBJ1-3, with D perhaps matching TRBD1 (5 bases). V was cut by 2 bases and J by 4 bases, with 15 bases left in between. CDR3 size: 15 residues. CDR1 and CDR2 (germline): GTSNPN, SVGIG (reference sequence). CDR3 region: CAWSPSPGIGNTIYF. The CDR3 coding sequence is TGTGCCTGGAGTCCCTCTCCAGGGATAGGAAACACCATATATTTT. Full variable domain (remainder filled in from reference TRBV30 and TRBJ1-3): SQTIHQWPATLVQPVGSPLSLECTVEGTSNPNLYWYRQAAGRGLQLLFYSVGIGQISSEVPQNLSASRPQDRQFILSSKKLLLSDSGFYLCAWSPSPGIGNTIYFGEGSWLTVV.